This TCR beta chain appears in the sequencing data of a study of early T cells in non-severe SARS-CoV-2 infection. Study information: RNA in bulk from unsorted whole blood was sequenced, and chains were unpaired. Findings and limits, study-wide: The study's VDJdb matching favored anti-spike CD8 responses and missed private and CD4 specificities.

This clonotype was counted only a few times. Its antigen remains unknown. Individually, cDNA molecules had unique molecular identifiers attached to them. MiXCR was run by TCRdb on the 5' RACE reads, yielding one entry per CDR3 protein. The sample yields some 64,000 distinct CDR3 sequences, about 12% seen once. This CDR3 spans 16 amino acids. Germline CDR1 reads SGHDN; CDR2 reads FVKESK. The V segment lost 0 bases and the J segment 5 bases; nucleotides outside the gene matches: 8. The sequence derives from an adult who was a healthcare worker with PCR-confirmed SARS-CoV-2 infection or an uninfected control (not recorded which). The chain is built from TRBV14 and TRBJ2-5; 8 bases align to TRBD1. What was sequenced was whole blood. The CDR3 DNA sequence: TGTGCCAGCAGCCAAGATCTCGTTACAGGGGGTGAGACCCAGTACTTC. Its translation is CASSQDLVTGGETQYF.